The 4 T cell receptor beta chains below all came from one sample that was sequenced in a study of blood T cell dynamics during melanoma immunotherapy. The table came from immunoSEQ multiplex PCR; TCRdb's copy has only in-frame clones and leaves some out. The sample contains tens of thousands of clones, about 90% of which appear only once. The time point denotes: pre-treatment baseline. The sample in question was blood, obtained from a patient treated with checkpoint blockade. Receptor source: a human donor with melanoma.

This sequence joins TRBV30 and TRBJ2-7; D unclear. This CDR3 comprises 11 residues. The germline V and J ends were trimmed by 4 bases and 2 bases, with 6 bases remaining between them. In germline, CDR1 is GTSNPN, CDR2 SVGIG (reference sequence). The CDR3 DNA is TGTGCCTGGATGGCGACCTACGAGCAGTACTTC. This sequence encodes CAWMATYEQYF.

The genes are TRBV7-3 and TRBJ2-7; TRBD2 matches at 8 bases. The CDR3 has 15 amino acids. Trimming at V came to 5 bases and at J to 3 bases, leaving 9 bases not matched to a gene. The germline gives CDR1 SGHTA, CDR2 FQGTGA. This CDR3 reads CASSVQAGEIYEQYF. The CDR3 DNA reads TGTGCCAGCAGCGTCCAAGCGGGAGAAATCTACGAGCAGTACTTC.

This clone was observed once. The rearrangement links TRBV4-2 to TRBJ1-6; TRBD1 might be the D (5 bases). Per the germline V gene, CDR1 is LGHNA and CDR2 is YNFKEQ. Trimming shortened V by 4 bases and J by 10 bases, and 17 bases separated the two germline ends. The CDR3 length is 15 residues. The CDR3 here is CASSPMGEVGSPLHF. Here the CDR3 DNA reads TGTGCCAGCAGCCCCATGGGGGAAGTAGGATCACCCCTCCACTTT.

The chain couples TRBV5-1 to TRBJ2-5; the match to TRBD2 covers 9 bases. The length of the CDR3 is 17 residues. Germline lookup yields CDR1 SGHRS and CDR2 YFSETQ. J lost 5 bases, V lost 0 bases, and 11 bases had no gene match. CDR3 protein: CASSLEQREVSWETQYF. The CDR3 DNA is TGCGCCAGCAGCTTGGAACAGCGGGAGGTATCATGGGAGACCCAGTACTTC.